These 12 T cell receptor beta chains share one sample of origin, sequenced in a study of CD4 T cells in relation to SARS-CoV-2 and coronaviruses. The data were produced by immunoSEQ multiplex PCR, yet TCRdb's version contains in-frame clones alone and is incomplete. Of about 27,000 clones in the sample, about 82% were seen once. The unexposed donors gave CD4+ T cells in about 2011-2018, prior to COVID-19. The cells were cultured for about 10 days before CD4+ T cells were isolated. Their antigen targets remain unknown. The sample was CD4+ T cells from PBMCs, cultured in vitro. The receptors stem from a human donor in good health.

Here the CDR3 DNA reads TGCGCCAGCAGCCAAGAATTGGGAGGGAGGGCGGGGGAGACCCAGTACTTC. Encoded protein: CASSQELGGRAGETQYF. This chain links TRBV4-3 with TRBJ2-5; 7 bases map to TRBD2. Germline lookup yields CDR1 LGHNA and CDR2 YSLEER. J was trimmed by 5 bases and V by 0 bases; bases with no gene match: 12. The CDR3 runs to 17 residues.

The chain has TRBV18 and TRBJ1-6; D uncertain. Trimming stripped 2 bases from V and 4 bases from J, with 12 bases between. The CDR3 consists of 16 residues. Germline CDR1 and CDR2: KGHSH and LQKENI. The CDR3 loop is CASSPKITDYNSPLHF. CDR3 in DNA: TGTGCCAGCTCACCAAAGATTACAGATTATAATTCACCCCTCCACTTT.

The chain joins TRBV29-1 to TRBJ2-7, with 7 nucleotides matching TRBD2. CDR3 length equals 14 residues. V shed 1 base, J shed 2 bases, and the junction held 5 bases outside the gene matches. Germline CDR1 is SQVTM and CDR2 is ANQGSEA. The CDR3 sequence: CSVEGLREPYEQYF. The CDR3 DNA sequence: TGCAGCGTTGAAGGCCTGCGGGAGCCCTACGAGCAGTACTTC.

This chain joins TRBV7-2 and TRBJ2-3, with 9 bases fitting TRBD2. This CDR3 region has 15 residues. V trimming: 6 bases; J trimming: 2 bases; junction bases outside the gene matches: 6. Germline CDR1 SGHTA, CDR2 FQGNSA. The CDR3 sequence: CASRATSGYTDTQYF. DNA for the CDR3: TGTGCCAGCAGGGCGACTAGCGGATACACAGATACGCAGTATTTT.

The chain joins TRBV29-1 to TRBJ1-1; the D gene is possibly TRBD1 (6 bases). The CDR3 spans 13 residues. The germline gives CDR1 SQVTM, CDR2 ANQGSEA. The V end lost 2 bases, the J end lost 10 bases, and 17 bases lay between the germline ends. The CDR3, as DNA: TGCAGCGTTGAACACTCACAGGGTGGAGCAGCTTTCTTT. Protein sequence: CSVEHSQGGAAFF.

This chain connects TRBV7-2 to TRBJ1-3; D gene uncertain. V shed 1 base and J shed 3 bases, with 7 bases lying between them. CDR1 SGHTA and CDR2 FQGNSA come from the germline V gene. This CDR3 has 14 amino acids. Here the CDR3 DNA reads TGTGCCAGCAGCTTAGAGGCTTATGGAAACACCATATATTTT. Protein: CASSLEAYGNTIYF. Using reference TRBV7-2 and TRBJ1-3 for the parts outside the CDR3, the full variable domain is GAGVSQSPSNKVTEKGKDVELRCDPISGHTALYWYRQSLGQGLEFLIYFQGNSAPDKSGLPSDRFSAERTGGSVSTLTIQRTQQEDSAVYLCASSLEAYGNTIYFGEGSWLTVV.

This chain links TRBV11-2 with TRBJ1-2; maybe TRBD1 (6 bases). Trimming pared 4 bases from V and 1 base from J, leaving 16 bases between. The CDR3 length is 16 residues. Germline assignment: CDR1 SGHAT and CDR2 FQNNGV. The CDR3 reads CASSSLGGRINYGYTF. The CDR3 DNA sequence: TGTGCCAGCAGCTCCCTGGGGGGCAGGATTAACTATGGCTACACCTTC.

The chain joins TRBV4-2 to TRBJ2-3, with TRBD2 matching 12 bases. From germline, CDR1 is LGHNA and CDR2 YNFKEQ. The CDR3 has 17 amino acids. Unmatched junction bases numbered 9, after V lost 0 bases and J lost 8 bases. The CDR3 coding sequence is TGTGCCAGCAGCCAAGATCGGCTAGCGGGGGGGCATCTTACGCAGTATTTT. This encodes CASSQDRLAGGHLTQYF.

The rearrangement uses TRBV6-5 and TRBJ2-2; D might be TRBD2 (6 bases). Looked up from germline, CDR1 is MNHEY and CDR2 is SVGAGI. V was shortened by 0 bases and J by 3 bases, with 11 bases between the two germline ends. The CDR3 extends over 16 amino acids. The CDR3: CASSYSAGLDTGELFF. As DNA, the CDR3 is TGTGCCAGCAGTTACTCAGCGGGTCTAGACACCGGGGAGCTGTTTTTT.

The V and J genes are TRBV7-2 and TRBJ2-5; D possibly matches TRBD1 or TRBD2 (6 bases each). Between the trimmed V and J ends, which lost 1 base and 8 bases, there was a span of 17 bases. The CDR3 is 15 residues long. Germline-derived CDR1 and CDR2 are SGHTA and FQGNSA. The CDR3 sequence is CASSLEGGRGFTQYF. Here the CDR3 DNA reads TGTGCCAGCAGCTTAGAGGGGGGTAGGGGATTTACCCAGTACTTC. Full variable domain (missing parts from reference TRBV7-2 and TRBJ2-5): GAGVSQSPSNKVTEKGKDVELRCDPISGHTALYWYRQSLGQGLEFLIYFQGNSAPDKSGLPSDRFSAERTGGSVSTLTIQRTQQEDSAVYLCASSLEGGRGFTQYFGPGTRLLVL.

This clone was detected once. The chain employs TRBV5-5 and TRBJ1-5; D remains unclear. Germline loops: CDR1 SGHKS, CDR2 YYEKEE (reference sequence). V lost 0 bases and J lost 6, with 16 bases in between. This CDR3 is 16 amino acids long. As DNA, the CDR3 is TGTGCCAGCAGCTTGGTAGGTCACGTCGGAGGTCAGCCCCAGCATTTT. Translation: CASSLVGHVGGQPQHF.

This clone has just a few counts. V gene TRBV28 combines with J gene TRBJ2-6; 8 bases agree with TRBD1. The germline V gene encodes CDR1 MDHEN and CDR2 SYDVKM. The CDR3 has 15 amino acids. Trimming took 5 bases from V and 1 from J; bases not matched to a gene: 1. The CDR3 DNA follows: TGTGCCAGCAGTACAGGGGGGTCTGGGGCCAACGTCCTGACTTTC. Its protein product is CASSTGGSGANVLTF.